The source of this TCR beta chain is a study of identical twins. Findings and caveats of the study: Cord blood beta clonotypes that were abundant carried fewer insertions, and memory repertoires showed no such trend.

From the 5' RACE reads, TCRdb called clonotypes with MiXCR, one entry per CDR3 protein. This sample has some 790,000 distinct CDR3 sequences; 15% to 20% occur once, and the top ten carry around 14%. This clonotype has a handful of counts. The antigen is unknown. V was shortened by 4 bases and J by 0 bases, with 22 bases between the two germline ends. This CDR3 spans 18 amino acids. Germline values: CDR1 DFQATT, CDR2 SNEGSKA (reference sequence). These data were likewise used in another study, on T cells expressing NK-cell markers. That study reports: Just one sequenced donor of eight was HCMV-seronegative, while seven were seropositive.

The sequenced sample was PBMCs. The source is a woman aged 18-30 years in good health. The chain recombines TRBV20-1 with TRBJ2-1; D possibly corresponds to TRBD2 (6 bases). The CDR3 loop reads CSATPSGRGPSSYNEQFF. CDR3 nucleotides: TGCAGTGCTACACCCTCCGGGCGGGGACCGAGCTCCTACAATGAGCAGTTCTTC.